The entry below describes one T cell receptor (beta chain). Its antigen is unknown. MiXCR, run by TCRdb on the 5' RACE reads, gives a single entry per CDR3 protein. The sample has 250,000 to 300,000 distinct CDR3 sequences, over 4.5% seen once; the top ten hold more than 3%. The data belong to a study of T cells after yellow fever vaccination. Study-wide context: Fractions containing few cells were prepared with SMART-Seq v4 Ultra Low Input.

Study-wide results and limits: Peak timing came faster in the weaker secondary response, day 5 versus 15. Within FACS-sorted repertoires, abundant clonotypes contaminating from the bulk population could be present.

This CDR3 comprises 16 residues. The germline gives CDR1 KGHSH, CDR2 LQKENI. V dropped 3 bases and J dropped 2; count of bases not matched to a gene: 7. The chain joins TRBV18 to TRBJ2-5; 9 bases align to TRBD2. This receptor was identified in a man aged 18 to 35 who received the YFV17D yellow fever vaccine. Source: CD4+ T cells sorted from PBMCs, taken on the day of the yellow fever booster vaccination. The CDR3 DNA reads TGTGCCAGCTCACCTCTTCCTAGCGGGACTCAAGAGACCCAGTACTTC. Its translation: CASSPLPSGTQETQYF. Supplemented by reference TRBV18 and TRBJ2-5, the full variable domain reads NAGVMQNPRHLVRRRGQEARLRCSPMKGHSHVYWYRQLPEEGLKFMVYLQKENIIDESGMPKERFSAEFPKEGPSILRIQQVVRGDSAAYFCASSPLPSGTQETQYFGPGTRLLVL.